This T cell receptor beta chain came from a study of T cell responses to AZD1222 COVID-19 vaccine. Findings and caveats of the study: Spike regions recognized by vaccine-associated CD4 TCRs spanned the protein, led by 160-218 and 743-854. Baseline antibody screening turned up just six seropositive AZD1222 recipients. Clonal diversity may have been underestimated, and the donors were mostly white British, with more females than males.

Germline loops: CDR1 LNHDA, CDR2 SQIVND (reference sequence). The ends lost 4 bases at V and 1 base at J; junction bases unmatched: 4. CDR3 length: 16 amino acids. Data came from immunoSEQ multiplex PCR; TCRdb stores just in-frame clones and leaves some out. The data show about 100,000 clones, 90% to 95% seen once. Comment on this clone: The antigen is unknown.

The rearrangement links TRBV19 to TRBJ2-3, with 11 bases matching TRBD2. The origin of this receptor is an adult who received the AZD1222 COVID-19 vaccine. The sample here was peripheral blood, taken 28 days after the second AZD1222 dose. The CDR3 DNA is TGTGCCAGTAGTACTTATAGCGGGAGGGGCACAGATACGCAGTATTTT. It codes for CASSTYSGRGTDTQYF.